The 27 T cell receptor beta chains given below trace back to one sample, sequenced in a study of T cell responses to AZD1222 COVID-19 vaccine. The data were produced by immunoSEQ multiplex PCR, yet TCRdb's version contains in-frame clones alone and is incomplete. The sample holds over 85,000 clones, about four fifths seen once. Sequences were derived from peripheral blood, sampled on day 0 of AZD1222 vaccination. The source is an adult in good health.

V and J are TRBV6-2 or TRBV6-3 and TRBJ1-2; D not resolved. The CDR3 has 15 amino acids. V was trimmed by 5 bases and J by 5 bases, leaving 18 bases between them. Germline V lookup: CDR1 MNHEY, CDR2 SVGEGT. CDR3 in amino acids: CASSDYTGDWYGYTF. The CDR3, as DNA: TGTGCCAGCAGTGATTACACGGGTGATTGGTATGGCTACACCTTC.

V is TRBV5-5 and J is TRBJ2-7; D is possibly TRBD1 (6 bases). The germline gives CDR1 SGHKS, CDR2 YYEKEE (reference sequence). V was cut by 4 bases and J by 2 bases, with 13 bases left in between. The length of the CDR3 is 14 residues. CDR3: CASSPIPGAYEQYF. The CDR3 region has the DNA TGTGCCAGCAGCCCGATACCAGGGGCCTACGAGCAGTACTTC. Based on the CDR3 plus reference TRBV5-5 and TRBJ2-7, the full variable domain is DAGVTQSPTHLIKTRGQQVTLRCSPISGHKSVSWYQQVLGQGPQFIFQYYEKEERGRGNFPDRFSARQFPNYSSELNVNALLLGDSALYLCASSPIPGAYEQYFGPGTRLTVT.

V is TRBV7-9 and J is TRBJ2-1, with TRBD2 as a possible D gene (5 bases). There are 12 residues in the CDR3. CDR1 SEHNR and CDR2 FQNEAQ come from the germline V gene (reference sequence). The V and J ends lost 5 bases and 9 bases respectively, with 11 bases between them. The CDR3 sequence is CASSPRDVEQFF. The CDR3 DNA follows: TGTGCCAGCAGCCCCCGGGATGTTGAGCAGTTCTTC.

The rearrangement uses TRBV5-1 and TRBJ1-1; TRBD1 matches 7 bases. The ends lost 3 bases at V and 0 bases at J; junction bases unmatched: 5. Germline values: CDR1 SGHRS, CDR2 YFSETQ. The CDR3 has 15 residues. The CDR3 DNA reads TGCGCCAGCAGCTCGAAACAGGGGCTGAACACTGAAGCTTTCTTT. Protein product: CASSSKQGLNTEAFF. Full variable domain (outside the CDR3, taken from reference TRBV5-1 and TRBJ1-1): KAGVTQTPRYLIKTRGQQVTLSCSPISGHRSVSWYQQTPGQGLQFLFEYFSETQRNKGNFPGRFSGRQFSNSRSEMNVSTLELGDSALYLCASSSKQGLNTEAFFGQGTRLTVV.

The chain couples TRBV12-3 or TRBV12-4 to TRBJ2-7; D remains unclear. The CDR3 is 13 amino acids. Trimming stripped 3 bases from V and 2 bases from J, with 8 bases between. The CDR3 DNA reads as TGTGCCAGCAGTTTCGGGCAGACCTACGAGCAGTACTTC. This translates into CASSFGQTYEQYF.

Only a few counts were recorded for this clone. The V call is TRBV27, the J call TRBJ1-6; D is unresolved. The germline V gene has CDR1 MNHEY and CDR2 SMNVEV (reference sequence). There are 13 residues in the CDR3. Trimming removed 5 bases from V and 2 bases from J, with 4 bases in between. CDR3 DNA: TGTGCCAGCAGTGGGGCCTATAATTCACCCCTCCACTTT. It yields the protein CASSGAYNSPLHF.

This sequence joins TRBV5-1 and TRBJ1-3, with D hard to call. Germline V gives CDR1 SGHRS, CDR2 YFSETQ. Trimming shortened V by 2 bases and J by 0 bases, and 9 bases separated the two germline ends. The CDR3 length is 15 residues. The CDR3 reads CASSFNLLSGNTIYF. CDR3 DNA: TGCGCCAGCAGCTTCAATCTGCTCTCTGGAAACACCATATATTTT.

The chain employs TRBV28 and TRBJ1-2; 8 bases agree with TRBD1. This CDR3 comprises 15 residues. The V gene's germline CDR1 is MDHEN and CDR2 SYDVKM. Trimming at V came to 5 bases and at J to 0 bases, leaving 5 bases not matched to a gene. The CDR3 DNA reads TGTGCCAGCAGTGGTCCGGACAGGGCTAACTATGGCTACACCTTC. It yields the protein CASSGPDRANYGYTF.

The rearrangement joins TRBV7-9 to TRBJ1-4, with no clear D. Trimming shortened V by 4 bases and J by 5 bases, and 8 bases separated the two germline ends. Germline CDR1 SEHNR, CDR2 FQNEAQ (reference sequence). The length of the CDR3 is 13 residues. The CDR3 sequence: CASSYTENEKLFF. DNA for the CDR3: TGTGCCAGCAGCTATACAGAAAATGAAAAACTGTTTTTT.

The V and J genes are TRBV18 and TRBJ1-5, with a weak D call TRBD1 (5 bases). The CDR3 extends over 13 amino acids. V gave up 3 bases and J gave up 11 bases, with 14 bases separating them. Germline CDR1 is KGHSH and CDR2 is LQKENI. In nucleotides, the CDR3 is TGTGCCAGCTCACCCGACAGTCAAGTTTCCCAGCATTTT. Protein product: CASSPDSQVSQHF.

The chain couples TRBV7-2 to TRBJ2-3; maybe TRBD2 (6 bases). CDR3 length equals 15 residues. Germline V gene data show CDR1 as SGHTA and CDR2 as FQGNSA. Trimming pared 0 bases from V and 0 bases from J, leaving 7 bases between. The CDR3 DNA reads as TGTGCCAGCAGCTTAGCGGGGACTAGCACAGATACGCAGTATTTT. Protein: CASSLAGTSTDTQYF.

This clone was observed a handful of times. The V call is TRBV11-2, the J call TRBJ1-1; D may be TRBD1 (5 bases). Germline V gene lookup returns CDR1 SGHAT and CDR2 FQNNGV. V was cut by 1 base and J by 10 bases, with 16 bases left in between. The CDR3 totals 14 residues. The CDR3 DNA follows: TGTGCCAGCAGCTTAGCGTTGGGGGGGGTTAGAGCTTTCTTT. It is translated as CASSLALGGVRAFF.

The rearrangement joins TRBV9 to TRBJ1-3; D unclear. Trimming took off 2 bases at V and 3 bases at J, with 9 bases between the two ends. The CDR3 spans 14 residues. CDR1 and CDR2 (germline): SGDLS, YYNGEE. The CDR3 nucleotides read TGTGCCAGCAGCGTTCCTGGGGTTGGAAACACCATATATTTT. As protein: CASSVPGVGNTIYF.

This clone appeared a single time. V usage is TRBV7-9 and J usage is TRBJ1-3, with TRBD1 matching over 8 bases. The germline CDR1 and CDR2 sequences are SEHNR and FQNEAQ (reference sequence). V dropped 6 bases and J dropped 4; count of bases not matched to a gene: 5. This CDR3 spans 14 amino acids. CDR3 sequence reads: CASSPDRGGNTIYF. CDR3 bases: TGTGCCAGCAGTCCCGACAGGGGCGGAAACACCATATATTTT.

The V call is TRBV5-4, the J call TRBJ2-2; 8 bases align to TRBD2. J lost 6 bases, V lost 4 bases, and 20 bases had no gene match. The CDR3 runs to 19 residues. Germline V gene data show CDR1 as SGHNT and CDR2 as YYREEE (reference sequence). For the CDR3, the DNA is TGTGCCAGCAGCCGTCCGACGAGCGGGAGAGCGCCAGGAGCCGGGGAGCTGTTTTTT. Its protein is CASSRPTSGRAPGAGELFF.

The chain is built from TRBV5-1 and TRBJ2-5, with 7 bases aligning to TRBD2. Losses at the gene ends were 4 bases for V and 5 bases for J; bases not matched to a gene: 14. The CDR3 runs to 16 residues. The germline gives CDR1 SGHRS, CDR2 YFSETQ. The CDR3, as DNA: TGCGCCAGCAGCACCACTCCGGGACTAAAGGATGAGACCCAGTACTTC. Amino acids: CASSTTPGLKDETQYF.

The genes are TRBV20-1 and TRBJ2-1, with D perhaps matching TRBD1 (5 bases). Germline CDR1 reads DFQATT; CDR2 reads SNEGSKA (reference sequence). There are 11 residues in the CDR3. V lost 6 bases to trimming and J lost 6 bases, with 9 bases between them. In DNA, the CDR3 is TGCAGTGCACCCCAGGGCAATGAGCAGTTCTTC. Protein sequence: CSAPQGNEQFF.

The chain is built from TRBV6-5 and TRBJ1-2; D is possibly TRBD1 (6 bases). Trimming took 5 bases from V and 5 from J, leaving 18 bases between them. This CDR3 has 15 amino acids. Germline V gene data show CDR1 as MNHEY and CDR2 as SVGAGI. CDR3 region: CASSRDVGGGYGYTF. The CDR3, as DNA: TGTGCCAGCAGTCGAGACGTCGGGGGCGGGTATGGCTACACCTTC.

The V and J genes are TRBV4-1 and TRBJ2-1; possibly TRBD1 or TRBD2 for D (7 bases each). The V gene's germline CDR1 is MGHRA and CDR2 YSYEKL. Trimming took off 3 bases at V and 12 bases at J, with 24 bases between the two ends. The length of the CDR3 is 16 residues. In DNA, the CDR3 is TGCGCCAGCAGCCAGACTTGGACTAGGGGGCCCGTCGTGCAGTTCTTC. Its translation is CASSQTWTRGPVVQFF.

The chain recombines TRBV28 with TRBJ1-2; the match to TRBD1 covers 9 bases. Germline V gene data show CDR1 as MDHEN and CDR2 as SYDVKM. V lost 4 bases, J lost 6 bases, and 12 bases stayed unmatched. This CDR3 comprises 16 residues. The CDR3 region is CASSSTLGTGYHGYTF. CDR3 DNA sequence: TGTGCCAGCAGTTCCACCTTGGGGACAGGGTACCATGGCTACACCTTC.

The chain links TRBV7-8 to TRBJ1-1; 9 bases match TRBD1. Trimming removed 4 bases from V and 5 bases from J; junction bases left unmatched: 8. There are 15 residues in the CDR3. Germline lookup yields CDR1 SGHVS and CDR2 FQNEAQ. This CDR3 reads CASSSRTGAITEAFF. The CDR3 DNA reads TGTGCCAGCAGCTCCAGGACAGGGGCTATTACTGAAGCTTTCTTT.

This clone was counted between two and nine times. The chain is built from TRBV28 and TRBJ2-1, with 12 bases fitting TRBD2. V was clipped by 5 bases and J by 6 bases; unmatched bases: 8. The CDR3 sequence is 16 residues long. Germline V gives CDR1 MDHEN, CDR2 SYDVKM. The CDR3: CASSPMRTSGTNEQFF. CDR3 coding DNA: TGTGCCAGCAGTCCGATGAGGACTAGCGGGACCAATGAGCAGTTCTTC.

V gene TRBV28 combines with J gene TRBJ1-4; D unclear. This CDR3 has 12 residues. Germline values: CDR1 MDHEN, CDR2 SYDVKM. V gave up 3 bases and J gave up 7 bases, with 6 bases separating them. In DNA, the CDR3 is TGTGCCAGCAGTTTGTGGACTGAAAAACTGTTTTTT. Its protein product is CASSLWTEKLFF. Complete variable domain (other parts from reference TRBV28 and TRBJ1-4): DVKVTQSSRYLVKRTGEKVFLECVQDMDHENMFWYRQDPGLGLRLIYFSYDVKMKEKGDIPEGYSVSREKKERFSLILESASTNQTSMYLCASSLWTEKLFFGSGTQLSVL.

The chain couples TRBV6-5 to TRBJ2-1; perhaps TRBD2 as D (6 bases). The CDR3 runs 15 residues. V lost 7 bases and J lost 0, with 13 bases in between. Per the germline V gene, CDR1 is MNHEY and CDR2 is SVGAGI. The CDR3, as DNA: TGTGCCAGCATGACGCGGGGCCGCTCCTACAATGAGCAGTTCTTC. It yields the protein CASMTRGRSYNEQFF.

The CDR3 DNA follows: TGCGCCAGCAGCCAAGATAGTAACAGGGTTAACTATGGCTACACCTTC. This encodes CASSQDSNRVNYGYTF. The chain is built from TRBV4-1 and TRBJ1-2, with TRBD1 as a possible D gene (6 bases). V was cut by 0 bases and J by 1 base, with 12 bases left in between. The CDR3 sequence is 16 residues long. Germline-derived CDR1 and CDR2 are MGHRA and YSYEKL.

The chain is built from TRBV20-1 and TRBJ2-7; possibly TRBD1 for D (5 bases). The V gene lost 5 bases and the J gene lost 6 bases, with 11 bases spanning the gap. The V gene's germline CDR1 is DFQATT and CDR2 SNEGSKA (reference sequence). This CDR3 comprises 11 residues. In DNA form, the CDR3 reads TGCAGTGCTTACTTCACAGGCGAGCAGTACTTC. It specifies CSAYFTGEQYF.

This sequence joins TRBV28 and TRBJ2-7; 7 nucleotides align to TRBD1. Looked up from germline, CDR1 is MDHEN and CDR2 is SYDVKM. V lost 6 bases, J lost 0 bases, and 8 bases stayed unmatched. The CDR3 is 15 residues long. CDR3: CASRKGALSSYEQYF. The CDR3 bases are TGTGCCAGCAGGAAGGGGGCCCTAAGCTCCTACGAGCAGTACTTC.